The 17 T cell receptor beta chains reported below all come from one sample, sequenced in a study of shared clonotypes between healthy human individuals. The assay was immunoSEQ multiplex PCR, and TCRdb's table has in-frame clones only and misses some. The sample lists about 1.5 million clones, approximately 98% seen once, with about 0.45% in the top ten. The specimen sequenced was naive CD4+ T cells sorted from blood. Indicated subset: CD45RA+ positively selected. The receptors were gathered from a man between 25 and 39 years old in good health.

This rearrangement joins TRBV18 to TRBJ2-7, with TRBD2 matching over 7 bases. The junction had 19 bases not matched to a gene; V was cut back by 2 bases and J by 0 bases. Germline-derived CDR1 and CDR2 are KGHSH and LQKENI. The CDR3 extends over 20 amino acids. For the CDR3, the DNA is TGTGCCAGCTCACCAGTTTTGTTAAACTTAGCGGGTAGAGGCTCCTACGAGCAGTACTTC. It specifies CASSPVLLNLAGRGSYEQYF. Full variable domain (missing parts from reference TRBV18 and TRBJ2-7): NAGVMQNPRHLVRRRGQEARLRCSPMKGHSHVYWYRQLPEEGLKFMVYLQKENIIDESGMPKERFSAEFPKEGPSILRIQQVVRGDSAAYFCASSPVLLNLAGRGSYEQYFGPGTRLTVT.

The V gene is TRBV9, the J gene TRBJ1-2; TRBD1 aligns across 7 bases. The trim removed 0 bases at V and 2 bases at J, leaving 7 bases unmatched. In germline, CDR1 is SGDLS, CDR2 YYNGEE. This CDR3 region has 16 residues. The CDR3 protein is CASSVGQGGTNYGYTF. CDR3 DNA sequence: TGTGCCAGCAGCGTAGGACAGGGAGGGACAAACTATGGCTACACCTTC.

The chain has TRBV27 and TRBJ2-1; D may be TRBD1 or TRBD2 (5 bases each). Per the germline V gene, CDR1 is MNHEY and CDR2 is SMNVEV (reference sequence). V lost 3 bases and J lost 6, with 15 bases in between. The CDR3 consists of 15 residues. The CDR3 sequence: CASSFSRPRGNEQFF. Here the CDR3 DNA reads TGTGCCAGCAGTTTTTCCCGCCCGAGGGGCAATGAGCAGTTCTTC.

The rearrangement joins TRBV9 to TRBJ1-4; D unresolved. The V end lost 2 bases, the J end lost 7 bases, and 12 bases lay between the germline ends. The CDR3 runs 14 residues. The germline gives CDR1 SGDLS, CDR2 YYNGEE. CDR3 in DNA: TGTGCCAGCAGCGTGTCAAGGGTTAGTGAAAAACTGTTTTTT. It encodes CASSVSRVSEKLFF.

The rearrangement joins TRBV5-6 to TRBJ1-2, with TRBD1 as a possible D gene (5 bases). Trimming shortened V by 4 bases and J by 2 bases, and 12 bases separated the two germline ends. The CDR3 extends over 14 amino acids. From germline, CDR1 is SGHDT and CDR2 YYEEEE. The CDR3: CASSQIDRNYGYTF. Written as DNA, the CDR3 is TGTGCCAGCAGCCAAATAGACAGAAACTATGGCTACACCTTC. The whole variable domain, filled in from reference TRBV5-6 and TRBJ1-2, reads DAGVTQSPTHLIKTRGQQVTLRCSPKSGHDTVSWYQQALGQGPQFIFQYYEEEERQRGNFPDRFSGHQFPNYSSELNVNALLLGDSALYLCASSQIDRNYGYTFGSGTRLTVV.

CDR3 DNA sequence: TGTGCCAGCAGCGCACGACAGGGATGGGACGAGCAGTACTTC. It translates to CASSARQGWDEQYF. This sequence joins TRBV9 and TRBJ2-7; TRBD1 matches at 7 bases. V trimming: 3 bases; J trimming: 5 bases; junction bases outside the gene matches: 8. There are 14 residues in the CDR3. CDR1 is SGDLS, CDR2 YYNGEE, per germline.

The gene calls are TRBV28 and TRBJ1-2, with a possible D match to TRBD1 (5 bases). Between the trimmed V and J ends, which lost 5 bases and 5 bases, there was a span of 12 bases. CDR3 size: 13 residues. Germline V gene sequence: CDR1 MDHEN, CDR2 SYDVKM. CDR3 protein: CASSSGTLYGYTF. CDR3 nucleotides: TGTGCCAGCAGTAGCGGGACGCTATATGGCTACACCTTC.

The rearrangement links TRBV7-9 to TRBJ2-7; 16 positions agree with TRBD2. Losses at the gene ends were 5 bases for V and 9 bases for J; bases not matched to a gene: 7. This CDR3 has 15 residues. Germline values: CDR1 SEHNR, CDR2 FQNEAQ (reference sequence). The CDR3 protein is CASSTGLAGGRGQYF. CDR3 bases: TGTGCCAGCAGCACGGGACTAGCGGGAGGGAGGGGGCAGTACTTC.

V gene TRBV5-6 combines with J gene TRBJ2-7; D is unclear. Germline V gene data show CDR1 as SGHDT and CDR2 as YYEEEE. Trimming took off 1 base at V and 7 bases at J, with 24 bases between the two ends. The CDR3 sequence is 17 residues long. DNA for the CDR3: TGTGCCAGCAGCTTGCTTATTAAGGGTAAATGGGAAGGAGAGCAGTACTTC. Translated, it gives CASSLLIKGKWEGEQYF.

The chain is built from TRBV21-1 and TRBJ2-2. TRBV21-1 is a known pseudogene. The CDR3 has 15 amino acids. CDR3 sequence: CASSKVDQNTGELFF. The CDR3 region has the DNA TGTGCCAGCAGCAAAGTTGACCAGAACACCGGGGAGCTGTTTTTT.

This chain links TRBV5-6 with TRBJ2-2, with D possibly being TRBD1 (6 bases). V lost 0 bases to trimming and J lost 9 bases, with 9 bases between them. Germline V lookup: CDR1 SGHDT, CDR2 YYEEEE. CDR3 length: 13 amino acids. The DNA for the CDR3 is TGTGCCAGCAGCTTGGACAGGGTGCGGGAGCTGTTTTTT. It codes for CASSLDRVRELFF.

The rearrangement joins TRBV11-3 to TRBJ2-7; 11 bases align to TRBD2. This CDR3 comprises 19 residues. The germline V gene encodes CDR1 SGHNT and CDR2 YENEEA. Trimming at V came to 1 base and at J to 0 bases, leaving 11 bases not matched to a gene. The CDR3 spells CASSLGRVPSGGSSYEQYF. The CDR3 DNA sequence: TGTGCCAGCAGCTTAGGCAGGGTGCCTAGCGGGGGGAGCTCCTACGAGCAGTACTTC.

The genes are TRBV5-1 and TRBJ2-7; D call uncertain. The germline V gene encodes CDR1 SGHRS and CDR2 YFSETQ. This CDR3 has 14 amino acids. V lost 3 bases to trimming and J lost 0 bases, with 10 bases between them. CDR3 in DNA: TGCGCCAGCAGCTCCCTCCCAGGCTCCTACGAGCAGTACTTC. Amino acids: CASSSLPGSYEQYF.

The chain uses TRBV19 and TRBJ1-4; D not certain. V lost 3 bases and J lost 0, with 8 bases in between. In germline, CDR1 is LNHDA, CDR2 SQIVND (reference sequence). This CDR3 contains 15 residues. CDR3 region: CASSIGRTTNEKLFF. CDR3 DNA: TGTGCCAGTAGTATCGGTCGGACAACTAATGAAAAACTGTTTTTT.

The CDR3 spells CAWSLRIGTADNQPQHF. The CDR3 region has the DNA TGTGCCTGGAGTCTCCGAATTGGGACAGCGGACAATCAGCCCCAGCATTTT. The rearrangement links TRBV30 to TRBJ1-5; 7 bases fit TRBD1. The CDR3 sequence is 17 residues long. Germline V CDR1 and CDR2: GTSNPN, SVGIG (reference sequence). Germline trimming cut 2 bases from V and 3 bases from J; bases unmatched to any gene: 13.

This clone has a single count. The chain combines TRBV28 with TRBJ2-7; possible D gene TRBD2, 5 bases. V dropped 8 bases and J dropped 3 bases, with 20 bases sitting between them. Germline CDR1 MDHEN, CDR2 SYDVKM. This CDR3 comprises 15 residues. The CDR3 sequence is CASLARAPPVYEQYF. Written as DNA, the CDR3 is TGTGCCAGCTTAGCGAGGGCTCCCCCCGTCTACGAGCAGTACTTC.

The rearrangement links TRBV5-4 to TRBJ2-1; 9 bases align to TRBD2. Germline V CDR1 and CDR2: SGHNT, YYREEE (reference sequence). Trimming removed 3 bases from V and 4 bases from J; junction bases left unmatched: 11. The CDR3 consists of 17 residues. CDR3 coding DNA: TGTGCCAGCAGCTCTGACTGGGGACTAGCAGGGTACAATGAGCAGTTCTTC. This codes for CASSSDWGLAGYNEQFF.